A selection of T cell receptor beta chains follows, all from one sample in a study of T cell repertoires in cytomegalovirus infection. MiXCR, applied by TCRdb to the reads, yields one record per CDR3 protein. This table holds about 230,000 distinct CDR3 sequences, approximately 22% found once. Material: CD8+ T cells from PBMCs. These receptor sequences come from a human donor in good health (CMV status not recorded). Some clones in this sample may be carry-over from other donors' samples. Each CDR3 is given with its conserved first and last residue. The D gene is left open where the match is weak. Some rows mark clone size as missing; the rest say once, few, many or name a class of expanded clone.

v_call,d_call,clone_size,j_call,cdr3_nt,cdr3_aa
TRBV12-3/TRBV12-4,-,many,TRBJ1-4,TGTGCCAGCAAGCCCGTGGAGGCGACTAATGAAAAACTGTTTTTT,CASKPVEATNEKLFF
TRBV27,-,-,TRBJ2-1,TGTGCCAGCCGAGAGGTAGGGCGGCTCCCCGGGGGTGAGCAGTTCTTC,CASREVGRLPGGEQFF
TRBV28,-,many,TRBJ1-5,TGTGCCAGCAGTTTATGGGGAGAGTGGGACGCAAGCAATCAGCCCCAGCATTTT,CASSLWGEWDASNQPQHF
TRBV11-2,-,many,TRBJ2-2,TGTGCCAGCAGCTTAGTAGTTACCGGGGAGCTGTTTTTT,CASSLVVTGELFF
TRBV28,TRBD1,many,TRBJ2-7,TGTGCCAGCTCCTCGACAGGGATCTTCTACGAGCAGTACTTC,CASSSTGIFYEQYF
TRBV7-3,-,-,TRBJ2-2,TGTGCCAGCAGCGGACTCACCGGGGAGCTGTTTTTT,CASSGLTGELFF
TRBV5-4,TRBD1,-,TRBJ2-7,TGTGCCAGCAGTCCGGACAGGGTCAACCAGTACTTC,CASSPDRVNQYF
TRBV20-1,TRBD1,few,TRBJ2-7,TGCAGTGCTAGAGTAGGGACAGACGAGCAGTACTTC,CSARVGTDEQYF
TRBV7-9,-,-,TRBJ2-5,TGTGCCAGCAGCCCATCTAACTCGGGAGAAGAGACCCAGTACTTC,CASSPSNSGEETQYF
TRBV12-3/TRBV12-4,-,few,TRBJ1-1,TGTGCCAGCAGTTTAGGGACGCCCACTGAAGCTTTCTTT,CASSLGTPTEAFF
TRBV27,-,few,TRBJ1-1,TGTGCCAGCAGTGGGGCCCCCAACACTGAAGCTTTCTTT,CASSGAPNTEAFF
TRBV24-1,TRBD1,once,TRBJ1-5,TGTGCCACCAGGAGGGACAGCCCTAATCAGCCCCAGCATTTT,CATRRDSPNQPQHF
TRBV27,-,-,TRBJ2-7,TGTGCCAGCAGTTTATCCGGCCGGCGGCGACACGAGCAGTACTTC,CASSLSGRRRHEQYF
TRBV5-1,TRBD2,few,TRBJ2-7,TGCGCCAGCAGTTATACTAGCGGGGGCCCCTCCTACGAGCAGTACTTC,CASSYTSGGPSYEQYF
TRBV7-9,-,few,TRBJ1-1,TGTGCCAGCCCCCCAGTGGGGCCTATTACTGAAGCTTTCTTT,CASPPVGPITEAFF
TRBV10-3,-,-,TRBJ2-7,TGTGCCATCACTCCGGACAGGAGCGGGGACGAGCAGTACTTC,CAITPDRSGDEQYF
TRBV20-1,-,-,TRBJ2-3,TGCAGTGCTCAACTTGCCTGGGGCACAGATACGCAGTATTTT,CSAQLAWGTDTQYF
TRBV12-3/TRBV12-4,TRBD2,few,TRBJ2-5,TGTGCCAGCAGTTTAGCTCCCGCTTGGGGGGGGACCCAGTACTTC,CASSLAPAWGGTQYF
TRBV10-3,-,few,TRBJ1-4,TGTGCCACGGGGGCGGGCAGTGCAACTAATGAAAAACTGTTTTTT,CATGAGSATNEKLFF
TRBV7-9,-,few,TRBJ2-5,TGTGCCAGCAGCCGAGGGGGTTTTGGAGAGACCCAGTACTTC,CASSRGGFGETQYF
TRBV28,TRBD2,-,TRBJ2-2,TGTGCCAGCCGACCGGGACTAGCGCCCCCCGGGGAGCTGTTTTTT,CASRPGLAPPGELFF
TRBV7-6,TRBD1,many,TRBJ1-6,TGTGCCAGCAGCTACGGGACAGGGCTCTATAATTCACCCCTCCACTTT,CASSYGTGLYNSPLHF
TRBV5-5,TRBD2,few,TRBJ2-7,TGTGCCAGCAGCTGGGGACTAGCTGTCTACGAGCAGTACTTC,CASSWGLAVYEQYF
TRBV20-1,-,few,TRBJ1-2,TGCAGTGAAGGACCGAGAGATTATGGCTACACCTTC,CSEGPRDYGYTF
TRBV20-1,TRBD1,-,TRBJ1-2,TGCAGTGCTAGAGAGGGGACAGGGGGCGAGTACTATGGCTACACCTTC,CSAREGTGGEYYGYTF
TRBV6-2/TRBV6-3,-,-,TRBJ2-7,TGTGCCAGCAGTTACTATCCCGGGACACGCTCAACTCCCGTTGACGAGCAGTACTTC,CASSYYPGTRSTPVDEQYF
TRBV7-2,TRBD1,many,TRBJ1-1,TGTGCCAGCAGTCACACAGGGGGCACTGAAGCTTTCTTT,CASSHTGGTEAFF